Shown below are 26 T cell receptor beta chains from a single sample sequenced in a study of control samples from healthy donors and cancer patients. Using immunoSEQ multiplex PCR, the repertoire was profiled, and TCRdb retains in-frame clones only, with some absent. The sample consists of 45,000 to 60,000 clones, approximately 92% of them appearing once. Sequencing was carried out using PBMCs. The origin of the receptors is a man younger than 45 with colorectal cancer.

The rearrangement joins TRBV6-4 to TRBJ2-3, with 8 bases lining up with TRBD2. Unmatched junction bases numbered 0, after V lost 3 bases and J lost 1 base. Germline CDR1 and CDR2: MRHNA and SNTAGT. The CDR3 length is 14 residues. The CDR3 DNA reads as TGTGCCAGCAGTGAGCGGGGGGGCACAGATACGCAGTATTTT. Amino acids: CASSERGGTDTQYF.

The chain is built from TRBV5-5 and TRBJ2-7, with 10 bases lining up with TRBD1. The J segment lost 2 bases and the V segment lost 4 bases, leaving 6 bases of the junction unmatched. This CDR3 has 15 residues. CDR1 is SGHKS, CDR2 YYEKEE, per germline (reference sequence). The CDR3 DNA follows: TGTGCCAGCAGCATCGGACAGGGGGATGCCTACGAGCAGTACTTC. Translated, it gives CASSIGQGDAYEQYF. The full variable domain, with the rest looked up from reference TRBV5-5 and TRBJ2-7, is DAGVTQSPTHLIKTRGQQVTLRCSPISGHKSVSWYQQVLGQGPQFIFQYYEKEERGRGNFPDRFSARQFPNYSSELNVNALLLGDSALYLCASSIGQGDAYEQYFGPGTRLTVT.

The chain is built from TRBV19 and TRBJ1-2, with TRBD1 as a possible D gene (6 bases). The V end was cut by 3 bases, the J end by 4 bases, with 15 bases between. The CDR3 is 15 residues long. Germline CDR1 LNHDA, CDR2 SQIVND (reference sequence). DNA for the CDR3: TGTGCCAGTAGTATCGGAGTCAGGGGACTCTATGGCTACACCTTC. This codes for CASSIGVRGLYGYTF.

The V call is TRBV5-1, the J call TRBJ1-2, with 9 bases matching TRBD1. The junction had 6 bases not matched to a gene; V was cut back by 4 bases and J by 8 bases. Germline lookup yields CDR1 SGHRS and CDR2 YFSETQ. This CDR3 is built from 13 residues. DNA for the CDR3: TGCGCCAGCAGCGGACAGGGGATGGAGGGCTACACCTTC. Translating gives CASSGQGMEGYTF. Variable domain in full (rest from reference TRBV5-1 and TRBJ1-2): KAGVTQTPRYLIKTRGQQVTLSCSPISGHRSVSWYQQTPGQGLQFLFEYFSETQRNKGNFPGRFSGRQFSNSRSEMNVSTLELGDSALYLCASSGQGMEGYTFGSGTRLTVV.

This chain links TRBV6-5 with TRBJ1-4; D unresolved. CDR1 and CDR2 (germline): MNHEY, SVGAGI. Trimming pared 6 bases from V and 6 bases from J, leaving 14 bases between. The CDR3 is made up of 14 amino acids. CDR3 amino acids: CASRMTVIYEKLFF. The CDR3 DNA follows: TGTGCCAGCAGAATGACCGTTATTTATGAAAAACTGTTTTTT.

DNA of the CDR3: TGTGCCAGCAGTTTATCACCTAACAACTATGGCTACACCTTC. The encoded protein is CASSLSPNNYGYTF. This chain links TRBV27 with TRBJ1-2; D unresolved. The CDR3 consists of 14 residues. Trimming took off 0 bases at V and 2 bases at J, with 7 bases between the two ends. Germline values: CDR1 MNHEY, CDR2 SMNVEV (reference sequence).

The V gene is TRBV20-1, the J gene TRBJ2-7; unclear D gene. Trimming took off 3 bases at V and 0 bases at J, with 6 bases between the two ends. CDR1 and CDR2 (germline): DFQATT, SNEGSKA (reference sequence). The CDR3 consists of 12 residues. DNA of the CDR3: TGCAGTGCTAGTCTGGGCTCCTACGAGCAGTACTTC. It encodes CSASLGSYEQYF.

This CDR3 reads CAIGGGYTF. The CDR3 DNA sequence: TGTGCCATCGGTGGTGGCTACACCTTC. This chain joins TRBV7-9 and TRBJ1-2, with unresolved D. Per the germline V gene, CDR1 is SEHNR and CDR2 is FQNEAQ (reference sequence). This CDR3 has 9 residues. Trimming removed 10 bases from V and 7 bases from J, with 7 bases in between.

This chain uses TRBV6-2 or TRBV6-3 with TRBJ2-7; 8 bases are a match to TRBD1. The CDR3 is 14 amino acids. Germline V gene data show CDR1 as MNHEY and CDR2 as SVGEGT. J gave up 2 bases and V 4 bases, and 4 bases lay outside the gene matches. CDR3 sequence: CASSFRQGPYEQYF. The CDR3 bases are TGTGCCAGCAGTTTTCGACAGGGGCCCTACGAGCAGTACTTC.

This chain connects TRBV27 to TRBJ1-6, with a possible D match to TRBD1 (6 bases). Germline CDR1 and CDR2: MNHEY and SMNVEV (reference sequence). V dropped 4 bases and J dropped 7 bases, with 14 bases sitting between them. This CDR3 is built from 15 residues. In nucleotides, the CDR3 is TGTGCCAGCAGTTCCACAGGGATTTTAAATTCACCCCTCCACTTT. Translated: CASSSTGILNSPLHF.

The gene calls are TRBV27 and TRBJ2-3; D is unresolved. This CDR3 has 15 residues. V was shortened by 7 bases and J by 0 bases, with 14 bases between the two germline ends. Germline V lookup: CDR1 MNHEY, CDR2 SMNVEV (reference sequence). CDR3 nucleotide sequence: TGTGCCAGCAATCCTCGTTTTACTAGCACAGATACGCAGTATTTT. This translates into CASNPRFTSTDTQYF.

J is TRBJ1-5 and V is TRBV12-5; maybe TRBD1 (5 bases). The CDR3 totals 16 residues. V was cut by 2 bases and J by 4 bases, with 15 bases left in between. Germline CDR1 reads LGHNT; CDR2 reads FRNRAP. The CDR3 loop reads CASGLMSGVGNQPQHF. Written as DNA, the CDR3 is TGTGCTAGTGGTTTGATGTCGGGGGTAGGAAATCAGCCCCAGCATTTT.

The chain is built from TRBV2 and TRBJ1-4; 8 nucleotides match TRBD1. Per the germline V gene, CDR1 is SNHLY and CDR2 is FYNNEI. The CDR3 contains 15 residues. The trim removed 6 bases at V and 0 bases at J, leaving 3 bases unmatched. CDR3 coding DNA: TGTGCCAGCAGACAACAGGGGGCAACTAATGAAAAACTGTTTTTT. Protein: CASRQQGATNEKLFF.

This clone was seen just once. The chain has TRBV15 and TRBJ1-3; no clear D gene. V shed 0 bases and J shed 4 bases, with 7 bases lying between them. Germline lookup yields CDR1 LNHNV and CDR2 YYDKDF (reference sequence). The CDR3 is 14 amino acids. The CDR3 spells CATSREEEGNTIYF. CDR3 nucleotide sequence: TGTGCCACCAGCAGAGAGGAAGAGGGAAACACCATATATTTT. Full variable domain (remainder filled in from reference TRBV15 and TRBJ1-3): DAMVIQNPRYQVTQFGKPVTLSCSQTLNHNVMYWYQQKSSQAPKLLFHYYDKDFNNEADTPDNFQSRRPNTSFCFLDIRSPGLGDTAMYLCATSREEEGNTIYFGEGSWLTVV.

J is TRBJ2-1 and V is TRBV7-2; maybe TRBD2 (5 bases). Germline V lookup: CDR1 SGHTA, CDR2 FQGNSA. V was cut by 3 bases and J by 3 bases, with 12 bases left in between. The CDR3 spans 15 residues. The CDR3 loop reads CASSLASMFYNEQFF. The CDR3 DNA follows: TGTGCCAGCAGCTTGGCTAGCATGTTCTACAATGAGCAGTTCTTC.

The chain has TRBV19 and TRBJ2-2, with 7 positions matching TRBD2. V lost 7 bases and J lost 0; bases outside the gene matches: 8. Germline CDR1 and CDR2: LNHDA and SQIVND (reference sequence). There are 16 residues in the CDR3. The CDR3 DNA follows: TGTGCCAGTAATAGCGGGCGGGGGACGAACACCGGGGAGCTGTTTTTT. Amino acids: CASNSGRGTNTGELFF.

The J gene is TRBJ1-2, the V gene TRBV2; no definite D call. Trimming stripped 5 bases from V and 0 bases from J, with 13 bases between. CDR3 length: 15 amino acids. Looked up from germline, CDR1 is SNHLY and CDR2 is FYNNEI. The CDR3 DNA is TGTGCCAGCAGTTTTGCGACAAACTCTAACTATGGCTACACCTTC. It codes for CASSFATNSNYGYTF.

This clone was counted a few times. This chain connects TRBV6-2 or TRBV6-3 to TRBJ2-1; D gene unclear. Germline CDR1 and CDR2: MNHEY and SVGEGT. The CDR3 spans 13 residues. The V gene lost 2 bases and the J gene lost 10 bases, with 12 bases spanning the gap. In nucleotides, the CDR3 is TGTGCCAGCAGTTACAATGAGGTTGGAGAGCAGTTCTTC. Translating gives CASSYNEVGEQFF.

This chain joins TRBV5-4 and TRBJ1-2; TRBD1 matches 8 bases. Germline V CDR1 and CDR2: SGHNT, YYREEE (reference sequence). The ends lost 4 bases at V and 6 bases at J; junction bases unmatched: 14. The CDR3 consists of 16 residues. In nucleotides, the CDR3 is TGTGCCAGCAGCCCTCGGGGCAGGGGGCTGGAGAATGGCTACACCTTC. Its translation is CASSPRGRGLENGYTF.

The count of this clone is one. V gene TRBV5-1 combines with J gene TRBJ1-1; no reliable D call. V lost 2 bases, J lost 3 bases, and 17 bases lay in between. The CDR3 consists of 16 residues. Germline values: CDR1 SGHRS, CDR2 YFSETQ. In nucleotides, the CDR3 is TGCGCCAGCAGCTTTCCAGAATCGGGGTGGGACACTGAAGCTTTCTTT. This codes for CASSFPESGWDTEAFF.

The chain employs TRBV12-3 or TRBV12-4 and TRBJ1-2, with 7 bases lining up with TRBD1. This CDR3 has 13 amino acids. Germline trimming cut 7 bases from V and 3 bases from J; bases unmatched to any gene: 5. The CDR3 spells CASTPDRDYGYTF. CDR3 DNA: TGTGCCAGCACCCCTGACAGGGACTATGGCTACACCTTC.

The count of this clone is one. J is TRBJ2-1 and V is TRBV27; 7 bases match TRBD1. The V gene's germline CDR1 is MNHEY and CDR2 SMNVEV (reference sequence). Trimming removed 5 bases from V and 1 base from J; junction bases left unmatched: 5. This CDR3 spans 15 amino acids. The CDR3 DNA sequence: TGTGCCAGCAGTCGACAGGGTAGGTCCTACAATGAGCAGTTCTTC. Translation: CASSRQGRSYNEQFF.

This rearrangement joins TRBV2 to TRBJ2-3; D possibly corresponds to TRBD2 (5 bases). The V end was cut by 2 bases, the J end by 1 base, with 7 bases between. The length of the CDR3 is 14 residues. Germline values: CDR1 SNHLY, CDR2 FYNNEI. CDR3 in DNA: TGTGCCAGCAGTGAACAGGAGGGCACAGATACGCAGTATTTT. Its protein product is CASSEQEGTDTQYF.

The chain carries TRBV6-5 and TRBJ2-3; no reliable D call. Looked up from germline, CDR1 is MNHEY and CDR2 is SVGAGI. V gave up 4 bases and J gave up 2 bases, with 7 bases separating them. There are 13 residues in the CDR3. CDR3 nucleotide sequence: TGTGCCAGCAGTTTTGGATACACAGATACGCAGTATTTT. Its protein is CASSFGYTDTQYF.

The genes are TRBV30 and TRBJ2-2; tentative D call: TRBD1 (6 bases). Trimming removed 1 base from V and 2 bases from J, with 11 bases in between. Germline assignment: CDR1 GTSNPN and CDR2 SVGIG (reference sequence). The CDR3 covers 15 residues. The CDR3 loop reads CAWSGGQPNTGELFF. Written as DNA, the CDR3 is TGTGCCTGGAGTGGAGGACAGCCAAACACCGGGGAGCTGTTTTTT.

This chain joins TRBV10-3 and TRBJ1-2; 7 bases are shared with TRBD1. The germline V gene has CDR1 ENHRY and CDR2 SYGVKD. J gave up 3 bases and V 3 bases, and 7 bases lay outside the gene matches. CDR3 size: 15 residues. Written as DNA, the CDR3 is TGTGCCATCAGTGAACCCCGGGACAGTCACTATGGCTACACCTTC. This encodes CAISEPRDSHYGYTF.